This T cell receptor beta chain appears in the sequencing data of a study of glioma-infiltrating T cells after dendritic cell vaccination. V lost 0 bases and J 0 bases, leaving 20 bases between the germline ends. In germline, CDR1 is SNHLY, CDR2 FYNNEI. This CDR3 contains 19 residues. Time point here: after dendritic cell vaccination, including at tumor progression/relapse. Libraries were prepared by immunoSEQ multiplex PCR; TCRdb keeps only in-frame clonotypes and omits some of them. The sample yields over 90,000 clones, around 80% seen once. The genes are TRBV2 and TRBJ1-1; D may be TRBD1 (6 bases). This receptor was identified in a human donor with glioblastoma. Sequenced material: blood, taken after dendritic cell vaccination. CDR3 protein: CASSEAGGTGWKMNTEAFF. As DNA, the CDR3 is TGTGCCAGCAGTGAAGCTGGTGGCACAGGGTGGAAGATGAACACTGAAGCTTTCTTT.